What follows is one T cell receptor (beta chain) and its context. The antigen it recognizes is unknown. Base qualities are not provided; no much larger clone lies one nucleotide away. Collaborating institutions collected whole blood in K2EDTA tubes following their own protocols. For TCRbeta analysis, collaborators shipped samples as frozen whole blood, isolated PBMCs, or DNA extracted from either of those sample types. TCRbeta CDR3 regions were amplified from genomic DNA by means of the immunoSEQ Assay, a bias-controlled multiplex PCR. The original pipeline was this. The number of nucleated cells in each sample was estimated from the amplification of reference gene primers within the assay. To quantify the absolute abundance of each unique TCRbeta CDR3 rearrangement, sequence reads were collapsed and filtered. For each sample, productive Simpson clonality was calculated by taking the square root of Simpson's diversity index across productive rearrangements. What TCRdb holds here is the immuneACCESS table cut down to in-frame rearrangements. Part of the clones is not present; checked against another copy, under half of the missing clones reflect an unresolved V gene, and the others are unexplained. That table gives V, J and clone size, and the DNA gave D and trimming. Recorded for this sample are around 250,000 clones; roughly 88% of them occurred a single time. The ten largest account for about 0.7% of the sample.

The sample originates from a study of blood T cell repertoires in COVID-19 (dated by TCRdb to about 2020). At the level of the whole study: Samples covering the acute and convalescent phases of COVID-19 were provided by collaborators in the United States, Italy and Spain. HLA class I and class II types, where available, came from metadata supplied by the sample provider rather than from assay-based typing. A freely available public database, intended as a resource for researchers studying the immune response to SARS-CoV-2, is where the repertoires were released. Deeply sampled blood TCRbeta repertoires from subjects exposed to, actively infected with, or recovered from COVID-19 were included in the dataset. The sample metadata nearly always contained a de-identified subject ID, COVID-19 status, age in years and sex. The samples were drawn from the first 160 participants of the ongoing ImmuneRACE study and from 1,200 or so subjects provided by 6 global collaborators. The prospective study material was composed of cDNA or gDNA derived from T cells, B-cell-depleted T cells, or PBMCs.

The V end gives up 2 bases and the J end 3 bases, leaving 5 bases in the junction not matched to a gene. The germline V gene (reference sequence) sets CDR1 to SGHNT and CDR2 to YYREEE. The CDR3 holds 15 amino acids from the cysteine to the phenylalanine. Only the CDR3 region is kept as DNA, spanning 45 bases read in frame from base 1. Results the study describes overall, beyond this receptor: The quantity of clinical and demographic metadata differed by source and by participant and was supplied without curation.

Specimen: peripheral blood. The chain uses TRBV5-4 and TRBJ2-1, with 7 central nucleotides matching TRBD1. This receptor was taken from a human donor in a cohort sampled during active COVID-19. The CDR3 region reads CASSLEGQSYNEQFF. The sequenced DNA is TGTGCCAGCAGCTTAGAGGGACAGAGCTACAATGAGCAGTTCTTC.